What follows is one TCR beta chain and its context. During colonoscopy, one to two rectal pinch biopsies were collected. These data are taken from a study of pediatric ulcerative colitis. Only in-frame clones appear in the TCRdb table, and some are missing; sequencing was by immunoSEQ multiplex PCR. The sample contains 40,000 to 55,000 clones, 60% to 85% of which appear only once. V lost 3 bases, J lost 4 bases, and 13 bases lay in between. CDR3 length: 16 amino acids. Looked up from germline, CDR1 is MDHEN and CDR2 is SYDVKM. This sequence originates from a girl aged 5 to 17 with moderate ulcerative colitis. The genes are TRBV28 and TRBJ2-6; D possibly matches TRBD1 or TRBD2 (5 bases each). The sequencing input was gut tissue. CDR3 coding DNA: TGTGCCAGCAGTTTTCCCTGGGGGTTAGGGGCCAACGTCCTGACTTTC. Its protein product is CASSFPWGLGANVLTF.